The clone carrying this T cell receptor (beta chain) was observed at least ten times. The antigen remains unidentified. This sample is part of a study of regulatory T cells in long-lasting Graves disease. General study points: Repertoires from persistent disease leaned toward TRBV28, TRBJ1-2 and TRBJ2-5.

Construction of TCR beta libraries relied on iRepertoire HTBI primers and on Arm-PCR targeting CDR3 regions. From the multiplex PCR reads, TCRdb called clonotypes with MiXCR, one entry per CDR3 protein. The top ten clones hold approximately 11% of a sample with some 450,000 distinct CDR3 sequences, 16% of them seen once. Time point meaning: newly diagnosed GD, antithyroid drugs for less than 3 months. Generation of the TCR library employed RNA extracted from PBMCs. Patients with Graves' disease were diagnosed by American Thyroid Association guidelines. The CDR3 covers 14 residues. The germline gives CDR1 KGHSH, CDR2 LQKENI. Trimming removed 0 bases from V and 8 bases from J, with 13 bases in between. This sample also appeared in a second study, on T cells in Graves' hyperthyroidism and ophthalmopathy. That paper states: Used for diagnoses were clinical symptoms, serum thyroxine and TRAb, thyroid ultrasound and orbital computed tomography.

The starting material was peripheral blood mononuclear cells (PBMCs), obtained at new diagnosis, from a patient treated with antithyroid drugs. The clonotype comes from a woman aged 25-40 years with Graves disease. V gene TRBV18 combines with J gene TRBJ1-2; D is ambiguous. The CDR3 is CASSPPLGLVGYTF. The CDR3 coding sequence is TGTGCCAGCTCACCACCATTAGGACTTGTGGGCTACACCTTC. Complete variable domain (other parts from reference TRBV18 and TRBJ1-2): NAGVMQNPRHLVRRRGQEARLRCSPMKGHSHVYWYRQLPEEGLKFMVYLQKENIIDESGMPKERFSAEFPKEGPSILRIQQVVRGDSAAYFCASSPPLGLVGYTFGSGTRLTVV.